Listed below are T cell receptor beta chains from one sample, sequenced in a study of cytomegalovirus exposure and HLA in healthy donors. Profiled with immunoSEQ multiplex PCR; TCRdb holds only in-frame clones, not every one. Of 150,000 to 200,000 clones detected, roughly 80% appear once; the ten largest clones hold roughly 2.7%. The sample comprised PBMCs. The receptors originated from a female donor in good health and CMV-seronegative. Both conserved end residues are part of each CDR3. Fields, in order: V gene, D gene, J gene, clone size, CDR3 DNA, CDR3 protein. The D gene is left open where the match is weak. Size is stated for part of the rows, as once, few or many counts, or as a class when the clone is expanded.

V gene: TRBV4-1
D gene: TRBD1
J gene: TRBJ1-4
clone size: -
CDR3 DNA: TGCGCCAGCAGCCAACCCAGGGGGCTCGGGGAAAAACTGTTTTTT
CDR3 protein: CASSQPRGLGEKLFF

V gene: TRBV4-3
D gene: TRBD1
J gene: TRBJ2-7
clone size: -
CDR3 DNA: TGCGCCAGCAGCCAAGGGTACAGGGGGCAACCCTACGAGCAGTACTTC
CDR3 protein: CASSQGYRGQPYEQYF

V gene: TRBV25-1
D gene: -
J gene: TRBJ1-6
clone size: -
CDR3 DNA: TGTGCCAGCAGGCGGGGGGGGCAGGATAATTCACCCCTTCACTTT
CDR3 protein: CASRRGGQDNSPLHF

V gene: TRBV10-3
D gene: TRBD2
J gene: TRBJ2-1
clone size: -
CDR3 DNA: TGTGCCATCAGTGACAAGACTAGCGGGGGGAACAATGAGCAGTTCTTC
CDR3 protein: CAISDKTSGGNNEQFF

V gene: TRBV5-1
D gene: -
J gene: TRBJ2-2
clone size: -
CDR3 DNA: TGCGCCAGCAGCTTGCTACAGCACACCGGGGAGCTGTTTTTT
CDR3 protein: CASSLLQHTGELFF

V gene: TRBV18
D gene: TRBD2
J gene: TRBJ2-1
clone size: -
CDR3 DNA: TGTGCCAGCCGACTAGCGAGAAACAATGAGCAGTTCTTC
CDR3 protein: CASRLARNNEQFF

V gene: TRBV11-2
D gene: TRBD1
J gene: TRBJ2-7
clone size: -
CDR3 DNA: TGTGCCAGCAGCTTGGGCGGGACAGGGGGCCAATACTTC
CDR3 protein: CASSLGGTGGQYF

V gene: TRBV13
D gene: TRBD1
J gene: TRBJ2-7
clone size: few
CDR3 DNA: TGTGCCAGCAGCTCGACAGGGGTCTCCTACGAGCAGTACTTC
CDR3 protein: CASSSTGVSYEQYF

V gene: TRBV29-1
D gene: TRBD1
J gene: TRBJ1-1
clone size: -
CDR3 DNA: TGCAGCGAAAGGACAGGCAATGAAGCTTTCTTT
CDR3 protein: CSERTGNEAFF

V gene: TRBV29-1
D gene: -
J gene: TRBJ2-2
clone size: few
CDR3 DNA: TGCAGCGCTCAGGGTTCCAGAAACACCGGGGAGCTGTTTTTT
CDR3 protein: CSAQGSRNTGELFF

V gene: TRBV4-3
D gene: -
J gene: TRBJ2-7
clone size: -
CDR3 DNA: TGCGCCAGCAGCCAAGATCTGTTCTACGAGCAGTACTTC
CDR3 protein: CASSQDLFYEQYF

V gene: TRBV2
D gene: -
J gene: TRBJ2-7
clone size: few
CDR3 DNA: TGTGCCAGCAGTGAAGCCCCGGGTCCCTACGAGCAGTACTTC
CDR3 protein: CASSEAPGPYEQYF

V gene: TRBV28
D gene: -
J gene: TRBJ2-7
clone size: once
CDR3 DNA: TGTGCCAGCAGTTCCCCCCTCTGGGAGCGGGTAACCTACGAGCAGTACTTC
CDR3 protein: CASSSPLWERVTYEQYF

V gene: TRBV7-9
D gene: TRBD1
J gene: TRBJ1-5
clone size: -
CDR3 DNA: TGTGCCAGCAGCTTAGAGGGGGGGACAGGGGGCTTGGGCAATCAGCCCCAGCATTTT
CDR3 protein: CASSLEGGTGGLGNQPQHF

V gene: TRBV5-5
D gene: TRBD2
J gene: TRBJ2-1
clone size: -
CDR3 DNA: TGTGCCAGCAGCCAGCGGGGGGGGTCCTACAATGAGCAGTTCTTC
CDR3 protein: CASSQRGGSYNEQFF

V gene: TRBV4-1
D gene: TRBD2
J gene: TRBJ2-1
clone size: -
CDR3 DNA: TGCGCCAGCAGCCAAGTCCCCACTAGCGGGGCCCTGAATGAGCAGTTCTTC
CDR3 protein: CASSQVPTSGALNEQFF

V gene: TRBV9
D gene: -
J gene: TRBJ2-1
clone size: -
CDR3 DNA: TGTGCCAGCAGCCCCTTTCAGGGCTCCTACAATGAGCAGTTCTTC
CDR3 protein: CASSPFQGSYNEQFF

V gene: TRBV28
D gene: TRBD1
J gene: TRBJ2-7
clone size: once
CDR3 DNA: TGTGCCAGCAGTCCTATGGGGACAGGGGCCTACGAGCAGTACTTC
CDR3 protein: CASSPMGTGAYEQYF

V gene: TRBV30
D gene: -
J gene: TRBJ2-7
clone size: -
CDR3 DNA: TGTGCCTGGAGTGTCCTGGGTGGCCAGGGCCCCTACGAGCAGTACTTC
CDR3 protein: CAWSVLGGQGPYEQYF

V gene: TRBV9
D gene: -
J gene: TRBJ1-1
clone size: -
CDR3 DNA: TGTGCCAGCAGCGTAGCCTTGAACACTGAAGCTTTCTTT
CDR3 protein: CASSVALNTEAFF

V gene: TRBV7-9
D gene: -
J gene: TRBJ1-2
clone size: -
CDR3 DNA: TGTGCCAGCAGCCCGGGGGGGGCCGAATATGGCTACACCTTC
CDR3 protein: CASSPGGAEYGYTF

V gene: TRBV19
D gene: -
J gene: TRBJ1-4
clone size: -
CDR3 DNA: TGTGCCAGTAGTCGCAGGGAAGGGGGAGATGAAAAACTGTTTTTT
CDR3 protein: CASSRREGGDEKLFF

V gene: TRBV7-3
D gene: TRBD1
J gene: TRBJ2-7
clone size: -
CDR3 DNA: TGTGCCAGCAGCTTCGGGACAGGGGACGAGCAGTACTTC
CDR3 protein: CASSFGTGDEQYF

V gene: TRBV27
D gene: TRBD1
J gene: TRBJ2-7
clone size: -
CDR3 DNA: TGTGCCAGCGGTGAACAGGGGACCCTCTCCTACGAGCAGTACTTC
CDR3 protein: CASGEQGTLSYEQYF

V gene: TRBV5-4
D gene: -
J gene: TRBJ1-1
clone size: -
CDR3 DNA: TGTGCCAGCACCCCGGACAGCAATCGGAACACTGAAGCTTTCTTT
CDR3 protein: CASTPDSNRNTEAFF

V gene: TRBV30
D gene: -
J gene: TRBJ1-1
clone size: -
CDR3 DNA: TGTGCCTGGAGTTTAGTGAACACTGAAGCTTTCTTT
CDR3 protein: CAWSLVNTEAFF

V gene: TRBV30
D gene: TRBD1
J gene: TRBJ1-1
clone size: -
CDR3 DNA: TGTGCCTGGAGTGTAACAGGGGGGAACACTGAAGCTTTCTTT
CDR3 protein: CAWSVTGGNTEAFF

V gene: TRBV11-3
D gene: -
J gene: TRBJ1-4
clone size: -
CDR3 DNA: TGTGCCAGCAGCGGACGGGATGACAAGGCAAGAAAACTGTTTTTT
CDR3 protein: CASSGRDDKARKLFF

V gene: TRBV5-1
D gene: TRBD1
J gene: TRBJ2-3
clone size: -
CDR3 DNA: TGCGCCAGCAGCGTTCAGGGGGTTTCGAGCACAGATACGCGGTATTTT
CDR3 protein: CASSVQGVSSTDTRYF

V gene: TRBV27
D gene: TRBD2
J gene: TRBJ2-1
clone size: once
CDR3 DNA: TGTGCCAGCAGTATAGGACTAGCGGGAGTGGGTGAGCAGTTCTTC
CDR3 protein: CASSIGLAGVGEQFF

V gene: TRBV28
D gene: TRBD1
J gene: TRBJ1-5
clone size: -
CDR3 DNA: TGTGCCAGCAGTGAAGGACAGGGGAACCAGCCCCAGCATTTT
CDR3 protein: CASSEGQGNQPQHF

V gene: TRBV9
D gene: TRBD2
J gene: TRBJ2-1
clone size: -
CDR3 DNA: TGTGCCAGCAGCGTAGGGCTGGGAGGGGCCTACAATGAGCAGTTCTTC
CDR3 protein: CASSVGLGGAYNEQFF

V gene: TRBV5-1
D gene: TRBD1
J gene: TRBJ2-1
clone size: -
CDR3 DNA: TGCGCCAGCAGTCGACAGGGGTCCCGCTCCTACAATGAGCAGTTCTTC
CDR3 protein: CASSRQGSRSYNEQFF

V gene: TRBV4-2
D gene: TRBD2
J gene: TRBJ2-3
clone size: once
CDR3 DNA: TGTGCCAGCAGCCAAGAGCCAGCGGGGCCGACCACAGATACGCAGTATTTT
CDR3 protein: CASSQEPAGPTTDTQYF

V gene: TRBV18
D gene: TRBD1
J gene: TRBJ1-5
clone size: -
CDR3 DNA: TGTGCCAGCTCACCACAGGGGGCGAGGAATCAGCCCCAGCATTTT
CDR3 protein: CASSPQGARNQPQHF

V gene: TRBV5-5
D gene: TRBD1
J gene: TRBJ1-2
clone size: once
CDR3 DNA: TGTGCCAGCAGCCCGGACAGGGGATTAGCTAACTATGGCTACACCTTC
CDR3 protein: CASSPDRGLANYGYTF

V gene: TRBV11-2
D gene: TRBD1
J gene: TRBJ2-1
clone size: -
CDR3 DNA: TGTGCCAGCAGCCCGTGGACAGGGGGCCTACAAAATGAGCAGTTCTTC
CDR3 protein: CASSPWTGGLQNEQFF

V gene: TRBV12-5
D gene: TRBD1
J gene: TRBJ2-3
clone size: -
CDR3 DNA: TGTGCTAGTGGTTTGGGACAGGGGGCGAGGGATACGCAGTATTTT
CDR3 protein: CASGLGQGARDTQYF

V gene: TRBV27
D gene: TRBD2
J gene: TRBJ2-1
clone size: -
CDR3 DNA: TGTGCCAGCAGTAGGGGGACTAGCGGTACCCACAATGAGCAGTTCTTC
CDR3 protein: CASSRGTSGTHNEQFF

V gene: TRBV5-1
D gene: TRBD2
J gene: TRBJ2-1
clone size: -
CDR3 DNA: TGCGCCAGCAGCTTGGCCCGGGGGGTTGACAATGAGCAGTTCTTC
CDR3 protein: CASSLARGVDNEQFF

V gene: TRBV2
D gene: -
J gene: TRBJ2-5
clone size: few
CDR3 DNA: TGTGCCAGCGGGCCCTCCCAAGAGACCCAGTACTTC
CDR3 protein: CASGPSQETQYF

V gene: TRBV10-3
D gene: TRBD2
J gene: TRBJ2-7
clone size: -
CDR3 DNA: TGTGCCATCAGTGAGGCCGGGACTAGAAGCTACGAGCAGTACTTC
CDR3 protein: CAISEAGTRSYEQYF

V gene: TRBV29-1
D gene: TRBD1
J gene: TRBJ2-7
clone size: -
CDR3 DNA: TGCAGCGTTGAAGGACGACGGGACAGGAGCTCCTACGAGCAGTACTTC
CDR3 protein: CSVEGRRDRSSYEQYF

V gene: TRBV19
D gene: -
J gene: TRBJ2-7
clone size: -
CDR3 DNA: TGTGCCAGTAGTATCGGCGGGTATCAGCGGAGAGCCTACGAGCAGTACTTC
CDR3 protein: CASSIGGYQRRAYEQYF

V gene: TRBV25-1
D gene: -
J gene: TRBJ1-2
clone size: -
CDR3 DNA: TGTGCCAGCAGTGAACCCCAGGTCGGCTACACCTTC
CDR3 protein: CASSEPQVGYTF